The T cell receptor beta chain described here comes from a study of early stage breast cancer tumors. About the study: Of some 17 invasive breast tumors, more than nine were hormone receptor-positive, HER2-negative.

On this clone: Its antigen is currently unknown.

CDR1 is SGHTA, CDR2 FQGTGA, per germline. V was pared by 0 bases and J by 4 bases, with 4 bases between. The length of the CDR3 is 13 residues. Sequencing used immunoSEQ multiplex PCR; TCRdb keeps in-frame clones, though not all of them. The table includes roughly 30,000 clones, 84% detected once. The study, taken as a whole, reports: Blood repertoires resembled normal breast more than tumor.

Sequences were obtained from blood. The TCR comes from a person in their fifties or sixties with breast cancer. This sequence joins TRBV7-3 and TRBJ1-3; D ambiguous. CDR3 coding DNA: TGTGCCAGCAGCTTAACGTTCGGAAACACCATATATTTT. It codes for CASSLTFGNTIYF.